This TCR beta chain was documented in a study of T cell responses to AZD1222 COVID-19 vaccine. Here immunoSEQ multiplex PCR was the method, and the copy in TCRdb shows in-frame clones only, minus some. The sample lists some 140,000 clones; 70% to 90% were seen once. From germline, CDR1 is MDHEN and CDR2 SYDVKM. The V and J ends lost 6 bases and 5 bases, in that order; junction bases with no gene match: 6. The length of the CDR3 is 14 residues. Study results and limitations: Among those given AZD1222, only six or seven were seropositive at baseline.

Remarks on this clone: What it recognizes is unknown.

The chain has TRBV28 and TRBJ1-2; 10 bases line up with TRBD1. The sample was peripheral blood, taken on day 0 of AZD1222 vaccination. The sequence was collected from an adult in good health. CDR3: CASRTGTGAYGYTF. CDR3 in DNA: TGTGCCAGCAGAACCGGGACAGGGGCGTATGGCTACACCTTC.